This TCR beta chain is drawn from a study of T-cell reconstitution after alpha-beta-depleted transplantation in children. It was with unique molecular identifiers that the TCRbeta library was prepared. Each CDR3 protein is one row after TCRdb ran MiXCR on the PCR reads. The repertoire holds a few hundred thousand distinct CDR3 sequences, over 9.5% seen once, with approximately 5% in the top ten. V was cut by 10 bases and J by 0 bases, with 28 bases left in between. CDR3 size: 18 residues. Germline CDR1 is LGHDT and CDR2 is YNNKEL (reference sequence). This TCR derives from a human donor who donated a stem cell graft to a child with SCID. The material sequenced was PBMCs from the stem cell graft donor, taken from the stem cell graft. V usage is TRBV3-1 and J usage is TRBJ2-7; no definite D call. The CDR3 sequence: CATSPPRTNLPSSYEQYF. CDR3 nucleotides: TGTGCCACCTCCCCCCCCCGGACCAACCTTCCGAGCTCCTACGAGCAGTACTTC.